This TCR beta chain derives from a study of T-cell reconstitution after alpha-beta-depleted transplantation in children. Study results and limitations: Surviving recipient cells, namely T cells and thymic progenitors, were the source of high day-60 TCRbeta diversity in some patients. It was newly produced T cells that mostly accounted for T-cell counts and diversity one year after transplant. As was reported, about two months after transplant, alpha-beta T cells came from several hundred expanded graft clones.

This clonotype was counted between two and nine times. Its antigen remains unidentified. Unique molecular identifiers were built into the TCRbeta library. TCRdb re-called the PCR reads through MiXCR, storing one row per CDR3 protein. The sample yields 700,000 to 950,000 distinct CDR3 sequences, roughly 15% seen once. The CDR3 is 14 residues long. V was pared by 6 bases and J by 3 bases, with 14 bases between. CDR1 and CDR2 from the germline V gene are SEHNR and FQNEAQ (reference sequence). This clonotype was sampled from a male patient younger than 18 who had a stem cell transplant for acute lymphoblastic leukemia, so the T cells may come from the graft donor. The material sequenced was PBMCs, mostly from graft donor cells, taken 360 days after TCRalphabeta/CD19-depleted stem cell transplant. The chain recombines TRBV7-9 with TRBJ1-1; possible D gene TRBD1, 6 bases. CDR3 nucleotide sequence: TGTGCCAGCAGAGAAGGGGGGGCGGACACTGAAGCTTTCTTT. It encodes CASREGGADTEAFF.